Each of the 10 T cell receptor beta chains below was sequenced from the same sample in a study of human versus mouse CDR3 diversity and MHC coevolution. Some clones are missing from TCRdb's copy, which holds only in-frame ones; the method was immunoSEQ multiplex PCR. The sample carries over 60,000 clones, under 95% recorded once. The sequenced sample was naive CD4+ T cells from blood. Subset defined: CD45RO-negative CD62L-positive naive CD4 T cells. The receptors here all came from a person between 25 and 70 years old in good health.

This clone was recorded only once. This chain connects TRBV27 to TRBJ2-3; no definite D call. The V end was cut by 6 bases, the J end by 0 bases, with 10 bases between. Germline-derived CDR1 and CDR2 are MNHEY and SMNVEV (reference sequence). The CDR3 length is 14 residues. CDR3 loop: CASRSLASTDTQYF. DNA for the CDR3: TGTGCCAGCAGGAGCCTTGCTAGCACAGATACGCAGTATTTT.

The genes are TRBV6-1 and TRBJ2-3; weak D call: TRBD2 (5 bases). V was clipped by 1 base and J by 3 bases, with 8 bases between them. This CDR3 comprises 14 residues. Germline CDR1 and CDR2: MNHNS and SASEGT. The CDR3 nucleotides read TGTGCCAGCAGTGAAGTCGAGGGAACAGATACGCAGTATTTT. It translates to CASSEVEGTDTQYF.

The rearrangement uses TRBV6-1 and TRBJ2-3; TRBD2 agrees at 7 bases. The V and J ends lost 2 bases and 2 bases, in that order; junction bases with no gene match: 4. CDR3 size: 15 residues. Germline assignment: CDR1 MNHNS and CDR2 SASEGT. The CDR3 region is CASSEKLAATDTQYF. As DNA, the CDR3 is TGTGCCAGCAGTGAAAAGCTAGCGGCCACAGATACGCAGTATTTT.

The chain couples TRBV10-3 to TRBJ2-2, with 8 bases lining up with TRBD1. This CDR3 is built from 14 residues. Germline V gene sequence: CDR1 ENHRY, CDR2 SYGVKD. V shed 4 bases, J shed 5 bases, and the junction held 3 bases outside the gene matches. The CDR3 is CAISVGTGTGELFF. The CDR3 DNA sequence: TGTGCCATCAGTGTCGGGACAGGAACCGGGGAGCTGTTTTTT.

For this clone: This same CDR3 is encoded by further DNA sequences in the sample. This chain joins TRBV5-4 and TRBJ1-6, with TRBD1 as a possible D gene (5 bases). The CDR3 runs 14 residues. Germline CDR1 reads SGHNT; CDR2 reads YYREEE (reference sequence). Trimming removed 3 bases at V and 7 bases at J, with 11 bases between. The CDR3, as DNA: TGTGCCAGCAGCTCCCTAACAGGAAATTCACCCCTCCACTTT. Translating it yields CASSSLTGNSPLHF.

The chain couples TRBV7-2 to TRBJ1-2, with D possibly being TRBD1 (6 bases). Germline V gene lookup returns CDR1 SGHTA and CDR2 FQGNSA. The CDR3 consists of 16 residues. Trimming pared 5 bases from V and 0 bases from J, leaving 16 bases between. The CDR3 DNA reads TGTGCCAGCAGCCGTTACAGGGCACCTGCTAACTATGGCTACACCTTC. This encodes CASSRYRAPANYGYTF.

The rearrangement links TRBV18 to TRBJ2-7; 7 bases map to TRBD1. Germline CDR1 and CDR2: KGHSH and LQKENI. The V and J ends lost 4 bases and 2 bases, in that order; junction bases with no gene match: 2. This CDR3 is 13 amino acids long. CDR3 DNA: TGTGCCAGCTCACGGGACAGCCCCTACGAGCAGTACTTC. It specifies CASSRDSPYEQYF.

CDR3 in DNA: TGTGCCAGCAGCCGCCCTGAGGGGGGGGACGAGCAGTACTTC. Translating gives CASSRPEGGDEQYF. This chain uses TRBV5-4 with TRBJ2-7, with D possibly matching TRBD2 (7 bases). With 4 bases removed from V and 5 bases from J, the gap between germline ends came to 16 bases. The CDR3 contains 14 residues. In germline, CDR1 is SGHNT, CDR2 YYREEE (reference sequence). Based on the CDR3 plus reference TRBV5-4 and TRBJ2-7, the full variable domain is ETGVTQSPTHLIKTRGQQVTLRCSSQSGHNTVSWYQQALGQGPQFIFQYYREEENGRGNFPPRFSGLQFPNYSSELNVNALELDDSALYLCASSRPEGGDEQYFGPGTRLTVT.

The chain combines TRBV29-1 with TRBJ2-3; TRBD1 aligns across 8 bases. The length of the CDR3 is 13 residues. Germline V gene data show CDR1 as SQVTM and CDR2 as ANQGSEA. The trim removed 4 bases at V and 2 bases at J, leaving 2 bases unmatched. CDR3 bases: TGCAGCGTTGGGACAGGGACCACAGATACGCAGTATTTT. Protein: CSVGTGTTDTQYF.

This chain uses TRBV5-4 with TRBJ1-1, with a weak D call TRBD1 (5 bases). This CDR3 is 16 amino acids long. The V gene's germline CDR1 is SGHNT and CDR2 YYREEE (reference sequence). Trimming shortened V by 0 bases and J by 6 bases, and 18 bases separated the two germline ends. CDR3 sequence (DNA): TGTGCCAGCAGCTTGGGTCCAGGGCGAGGAGAAGCTGAAGCTTTCTTT. This translates into CASSLGPGRGEAEAFF.